The present T cell receptor beta chain was sequenced within a study of T cells in Graves' hyperthyroidism and ophthalmopathy. For the study at large: Blood was drawn when the patient was first diagnosed and still untreated. Findings of the study overall: Ophthalmopathy was identified by the model a median around 5.9 months ahead of onset.

The V and J ends lost 1 base and 14 bases, in that order; junction bases with no gene match: 3. The CDR3 runs to 13 residues. Looked up from germline, CDR1 is LGHDT and CDR2 is YNNKEL (reference sequence). Amplification yielded TCR beta CDR3 regions, with RNA transcripts as the source. The HTBI primer set drove a first-round RT-PCR of the TCR CDR3. Using its own MiXCR run on the multiplex PCR reads, TCRdb lists one record per CDR3 protein. The sample consists of 600,000 to 900,000 distinct CDR3 sequences, 16% of them appearing once. This clonotype was observed a handful of times. Its antigen is not known.

The sequence derives from a man in his late teens or twenties with Graves' hyperthyroidism. Sequenced input: blood. The chain links TRBV3-1 to TRBJ2-1; 12 nucleotides agree with TRBD2. CDR3 bases: TGTGCCAGCAGCCAAGCCCTAGCGGGAGGGAAGTTCTTC. It translates to CASSQALAGGKFF.